A single sample gave rise to the 25 T cell receptor beta chains below, sequenced in a study of technical replicates of blood from several donors. Here immunoSEQ multiplex PCR was the method, and the copy in TCRdb shows in-frame clones only, minus some. Of around 14,000 clones in the sample, about four fifths are singletons; the top ten hold about a tenth. Sequencing was done on a sample of PBMCs. The receptors were gathered from a human donor in good health.

DNA of the CDR3: TGTGCCAGCTCATCCAGGGGGTTGTTTGGGGCCAACGTCCTGACTTTC. Amino acids: CASSSRGLFGANVLTF. The rearrangement links TRBV18 to TRBJ2-6; the match to TRBD1 covers 7 bases. Germline V gene lookup returns CDR1 KGHSH and CDR2 LQKENI. Unmatched junction bases numbered 7, after V lost 5 bases and J lost 3 bases. The CDR3 has 16 residues.

The sample holds one count of this clone. The rearrangement joins TRBV14 to TRBJ2-7; D is uncertain. Trimming left V 1 base short and J 6 bases short, with 13 bases between. Looked up from germline, CDR1 is SGHDN and CDR2 is FVKESK. The CDR3 is 14 residues long. CDR3 DNA: TGTGCCAGCAGCCAAGGGTACTCCGTCGCCGAGCAGTACTTC. The encoded protein is CASSQGYSVAEQYF.

V gene TRBV5-4 combines with J gene TRBJ2-7; TRBD1 aligns across 9 bases. The CDR3 extends over 15 amino acids. CDR1 is SGHNT, CDR2 YYREEE, per germline (reference sequence). Losses at the gene ends were 0 bases for V and 7 bases for J; bases not matched to a gene: 8. The CDR3 bases are TGTGCCAGCAGCTTGGATCGACAGGGGGTAAAAGAGCAGTACTTC. Its translation is CASSLDRQGVKEQYF.

The chain is built from TRBV7-8 and TRBJ1-1; 8 bases fit TRBD1. CDR1 and CDR2 from the germline V gene are SGHVS and FQNEAQ. The CDR3 is made up of 14 amino acids. V trimming: 5 bases; J trimming: 4 bases; junction bases outside the gene matches: 6. CDR3 sequence (DNA): TGTGCCAGCAGCGCCGCAGGGGGCATCACTGAAGCTTTCTTT. Protein: CASSAAGGITEAFF.

The chain joins TRBV27 to TRBJ2-3; 7 nucleotides line up with TRBD2. The CDR3 runs 16 residues. Germline V gene data show CDR1 as MNHEY and CDR2 as SMNVEV (reference sequence). The V segment lost 3 bases and the J segment 2 bases; nucleotides outside the gene matches: 8. The CDR3 loop is CASSFFAGLPTDTQYF. CDR3 nucleotide sequence: TGTGCCAGCAGTTTCTTTGCGGGACTACCCACAGATACGCAGTATTTT.

The rearrangement uses TRBV19 and TRBJ2-1, with 8 bases lining up with TRBD1. CDR3 length: 14 residues. The trim removed 7 bases at V and 3 bases at J, leaving 5 bases unmatched. Looked up from germline, CDR1 is LNHDA and CDR2 is SQIVND (reference sequence). The DNA for the CDR3 is TGTGCCAGTACTACAGGGGGACACTACAATGAGCAGTTCTTC. Its translation: CASTTGGHYNEQFF.

The chain has TRBV6-5 and TRBJ2-1; 12 positions match TRBD2. From germline, CDR1 is MNHEY and CDR2 SVGAGI. This CDR3 has 15 amino acids. V shed 4 bases and J 9 bases; nucleotides not matched to a gene: 7. The CDR3 loop reads CASSSGLAGFGEQFF. DNA of the CDR3: TGTGCCAGCAGTTCTGGACTAGCGGGATTTGGTGAGCAGTTCTTC.

In this sample, this clone turned up a few times. The rearrangement uses TRBV18 and TRBJ1-2, with 8 bases that match TRBD1. The CDR3 extends over 15 amino acids. Germline CDR1 reads KGHSH; CDR2 reads LQKENI. V lost 5 bases to trimming and J lost 2 bases; unmatched junction nucleotides: 7. In nucleotides, the CDR3 is TGTGCCAGCTCAACTTCAGGGGGCGAGAACTATGGCTACACCTTC. As protein: CASSTSGGENYGYTF.

This chain connects TRBV27 to TRBJ2-7, with TRBD1 as a possible D gene (6 bases). Germline V gene sequence: CDR1 MNHEY, CDR2 SMNVEV (reference sequence). The CDR3 length is 16 residues. V shed 0 bases and J shed 3 bases, with 15 bases lying between them. The CDR3 region is CASSLSSTGLFYEQYF. The CDR3 nucleotides are TGTGCCAGCAGTTTATCATCCACAGGGCTCTTCTACGAGCAGTACTTC.

The rearrangement joins TRBV6-6 to TRBJ1-2; no definite D call. V lost 7 bases, J lost 6 bases, and 21 bases lay in between. The CDR3 extends over 15 amino acids. In germline, CDR1 is MNHNY, CDR2 SVGAGI (reference sequence). The CDR3 DNA sequence: TGTGCCAGCAAAGGCAGCGATTTGCCCCGTCATGGCTACACCTTC. The encoded protein is CASKGSDLPRHGYTF.

CDR3 nucleotides: TGTGCCAGTACCGTGGGTGTACAGTCCACAGATACGCAGTATTTT. Translated, it gives CASTVGVQSTDTQYF. This chain joins TRBV19 and TRBJ2-3, with unresolved D. V was clipped by 7 bases and J by 2 bases, with 16 bases between them. Germline V gene lookup returns CDR1 LNHDA and CDR2 SQIVND (reference sequence). The CDR3 loop spans 15 amino acids. Together with reference TRBV19 and TRBJ2-3, the CDR3 gives the full variable domain: DGGITQSPKYLFRKEGQNVTLSCEQNLNHDAMYWYRQDPGQGLRLIYYSQIVNDFQKGDIAEGYSVSREKKESFPLTVTSAQKNPTAFYLCASTVGVQSTDTQYFGPGTRLTVL.

The genes are TRBV28 and TRBJ2-7; 13 bases are shared with TRBD2. The germline V gene has CDR1 MDHEN and CDR2 SYDVKM. The length of the CDR3 is 15 residues. Germline trimming cut 6 bases from V and 5 bases from J; bases unmatched to any gene: 7. Here the CDR3 reads CASSRIGTSGNEQYF. The CDR3, as DNA: TGTGCCAGCAGCCGAATCGGGACTAGCGGGAACGAGCAGTACTTC.

The genes are TRBV11-2 and TRBJ2-2, with TRBD1 as a possible D gene (7 bases). The V gene lost 5 bases and the J gene lost 4 bases, with 17 bases spanning the gap. Germline V gives CDR1 SGHAT, CDR2 FQNNGV. This CDR3 has 16 residues. The CDR3 coding sequence is TGTGCCAGCAGCCGGCCCTCAGGGGGAGGCACCGGGGAGCTGTTTTTT. Its protein is CASSRPSGGGTGELFF. Full variable domain (missing parts from reference TRBV11-2 and TRBJ2-2): EAGVAQSPRYKIIEKRQSVAFWCNPISGHATLYWYQQILGQGPKLLIQFQNNGVVDDSQLPKDRFSAERLKGVDSTLKIQPAKLEDSAVYLCASSRPSGGGTGELFFGEGSRLTVL.

The V and J genes are TRBV10-2 and TRBJ2-5; a possible D gene is TRBD1 (5 bases). This CDR3 is 15 amino acids long. CDR1 and CDR2 (germline): WSHSY, SAAADI. With 0 bases removed from V and 7 bases from J, the gap between germline ends came to 15 bases. The CDR3 reads CASSESLQGAGTQYF. The CDR3, as DNA: TGCGCCAGCAGTGAGTCGCTTCAAGGGGCAGGGACCCAGTACTTC.

The chain carries TRBV6-4 and TRBJ2-1; 7 positions match TRBD2. The length of the CDR3 is 13 residues. V lost 4 bases and J lost 7; bases outside the gene matches: 4. The germline CDR1 and CDR2 sequences are MRHNA and SNTAGT. The CDR3 nucleotides read TGTGCCAGCAGTGGTCTAGCGGAAAATGAGCAGTTCTTC. Protein product: CASSGLAENEQFF.

The chain uses TRBV4-1 and TRBJ1-2, with a tentative D call TRBD1 (5 bases). Trimming removed 1 base at V and 2 bases at J, with 17 bases between. CDR1 and CDR2 from the germline V gene are MGHRA and YSYEKL. The CDR3 consists of 17 residues. The CDR3 region is CASSQGHVGGANYGYTF. In nucleotides, the CDR3 is TGCGCCAGCAGCCAAGGTCACGTCGGCGGGGCCAACTATGGCTACACCTTC.

The rearrangement joins TRBV5-5 to TRBJ2-5, with D possibly being TRBD2 (6 bases). The CDR3 consists of 17 residues. Germline-derived CDR1 and CDR2 are SGHKS and YYEKEE (reference sequence). V lost 3 bases, J lost 0 bases, and 18 bases lay in between. The CDR3 reads CASSSRDFVNYQETQYF. The CDR3 coding sequence is TGTGCCAGCAGCTCCCGGGACTTCGTGAACTACCAAGAGACCCAGTACTTC. The full variable domain, rest sourced from reference TRBV5-5 and TRBJ2-5, is DAGVTQSPTHLIKTRGQQVTLRCSPISGHKSVSWYQQVLGQGPQFIFQYYEKEERGRGNFPDRFSARQFPNYSSELNVNALLLGDSALYLCASSSRDFVNYQETQYFGPGTRLLVL.

Only one count was recorded for this clone. This rearrangement joins TRBV7-3 to TRBJ2-1; 7 nucleotides line up with TRBD2. CDR1 is SGHTA, CDR2 FQGTGA, per germline. The CDR3 contains 16 residues. V lost 3 bases, J lost 5 bases, and 10 bases stayed unmatched. The CDR3 coding sequence is TGTGCCAGCAGCTTCCTCCATAGCGGGCCTAACAATGAGCAGTTCTTC. This codes for CASSFLHSGPNNEQFF.

The chain carries TRBV29-1 and TRBJ2-1, with D possibly being TRBD1 (5 bases). This CDR3 spans 14 amino acids. Germline V CDR1 and CDR2: SQVTM, ANQGSEA. Trimming stripped 2 bases from V and 5 bases from J, with 13 bases between. DNA of the CDR3: TGCAGCGTTGAAAGGGGCAGCGCACACAATGAGCAGTTCTTC. Protein product: CSVERGSAHNEQFF.

V usage is TRBV11-2 and J usage is TRBJ1-3; D remains unclear. The germline V gene has CDR1 SGHAT and CDR2 FQNNGV. The CDR3 extends over 13 amino acids. The V end was cut by 5 bases, the J end by 3 bases, with 8 bases between. CDR3 in amino acids: CASSPTHGNTIYF. The CDR3 region has the DNA TGTGCCAGCAGCCCTACTCATGGAAACACCATATATTTT. Looking up the rest from reference TRBV11-2 and TRBJ1-3 gives the full variable domain: EAGVAQSPRYKIIEKRQSVAFWCNPISGHATLYWYQQILGQGPKLLIQFQNNGVVDDSQLPKDRFSAERLKGVDSTLKIQPAKLEDSAVYLCASSPTHGNTIYFGEGSWLTVV.

In DNA form, the CDR3 reads TGTGCCAGCAGCGGAAAGACAGGGGGCCCCCTCTCTGGGGCCAACGTCCTGACTTTC. Translating it yields CASSGKTGGPLSGANVLTF. The gene calls are TRBV5-4 and TRBJ2-6; 10 bases agree with TRBD1. The germline V gene has CDR1 SGHNT and CDR2 YYREEE (reference sequence). This CDR3 comprises 19 residues. Trimming removed 4 bases from V and 0 bases from J; junction bases left unmatched: 10.

This clone is judged medium-sized. The chain combines TRBV2 with TRBJ2-3, with 9 bases fitting TRBD2. Losses at the gene ends were 2 bases for V and 8 bases for J; bases not matched to a gene: 17. CDR3 length: 18 residues. CDR1 and CDR2 (germline): SNHLY, FYNNEI. CDR3: CASSEYGAGGLKVVTQYF. The CDR3 nucleotides read TGTGCCAGCAGTGAATATGGAGCGGGAGGCCTAAAAGTCGTTACGCAGTATTTT.

V and J are TRBV6-5 and TRBJ2-5; 12 bases agree with TRBD1. This CDR3 region has 15 residues. The J segment lost 5 bases and the V segment lost 6 bases, leaving 7 bases of the junction unmatched. Looked up from germline, CDR1 is MNHEY and CDR2 is SVGAGI. The CDR3 nucleotides read TGTGCCAGCAGCTCCGGGACAGGGGGCCGGGAGACCCAGTACTTC. The encoded protein is CASSSGTGGRETQYF.

The rearrangement uses TRBV14 and TRBJ1-1; D not resolved. The CDR3 is 15 residues long. V shed 0 bases and J shed 7 bases, with 15 bases lying between them. In germline, CDR1 is SGHDN, CDR2 FVKESK. In nucleotides, the CDR3 is TGTGCCAGCAGCCAAGAACTAGTCTTTCAGCGTGAAGCTTTCTTT. This encodes CASSQELVFQREAFF.

This rearrangement joins TRBV2 to TRBJ2-1; 7 bases match TRBD1. The CDR3 sequence is 13 residues long. Germline V gives CDR1 SNHLY, CDR2 FYNNEI. The V and J ends lost 3 bases and 5 bases, in that order; junction bases with no gene match: 1. The CDR3 spells CASSEGTDNEQFF. DNA for the CDR3: TGTGCCAGCAGTGAGGGGACAGACAATGAGCAGTTCTTC.